Presented here are 5 T cell receptor beta chains from one specimen sequenced in a study of T and B cells in COVID-19 patients. Blood genomic DNA input for TRB amplification was 250-500 ng. Multiplex PCR with BIOMED2 TRB-A/B primer pools amplified TRB rearrangements. TCRdb processed the multiplex PCR reads anew with MiXCR; each CDR3 protein has one entry. The sample includes over 5,000 distinct CDR3 sequences, 33% of them seen just once. The specimen was blood. These TCRs come from a human donor with active COVID-19.

The chain couples TRBV24-1 to TRBJ2-5; 10 bases line up with TRBD2. The CDR3 is made up of 16 amino acids. J gave up 4 bases and V 4 bases, and 8 bases lay outside the gene matches. CDR1 is KGHDR and CDR2 is SFDVKD in the germline V gene. CDR3 bases: TGTGCCACCAGTGACCGCAGGACTAGCGGTCGAGAGACCCAGTACTTC. It encodes CATSDRRTSGRETQYF.

This clonotype has just a few counts. The chain joins TRBV14 to TRBJ2-4, with a tentative D call TRBD2 (5 bases). The CDR3 totals 13 residues. Looked up from germline, CDR1 is SGHDN and CDR2 is FVKESK. V dropped 6 bases and J dropped 1 base, with 7 bases sitting between them. CDR3 DNA sequence: TGTGCCAGCAGTAGAGGGGCCAAAAACATTCAGTACTTC. This codes for CASSRGAKNIQYF.

The J gene is TRBJ2-3, the V gene TRBV7-9, with TRBD2 as a possible D gene (6 bases). Per the germline V gene, CDR1 is SEHNR and CDR2 is FQNEAQ (reference sequence). The V end lost 5 bases, the J end lost 3 bases, and 18 bases lay between the germline ends. This CDR3 spans 16 amino acids. The chain's CDR3 is CASSLVAAGLTDTQYF. For the CDR3, the DNA is TGTGCCAGCAGCCTGGTAGCGGCAGGGCTTACAGATACGCAGTATTTT.

The V call is TRBV5-5, the J call TRBJ2-6; D might be TRBD1 or TRBD2, each matching 5 bases. The length of the CDR3 is 15 residues. V was pared by 3 bases and J by 0 bases, with 7 bases between. Germline V gene sequence: CDR1 SGHKS, CDR2 YYEKEE (reference sequence). The CDR3 loop is CASSWGSSGANVLTF. Here the CDR3 DNA reads TGTGCCAGCAGCTGGGGGAGCTCTGGGGCCAACGTCCTGACTTTC.

V usage is TRBV6-2 or TRBV6-3 and J usage is TRBJ1-2, with unresolved D. Germline loops: CDR1 MNHEY, CDR2 SVGEGT. The CDR3 runs to 12 residues. Trimming stripped 7 bases from V and 8 bases from J, with 14 bases between. CDR3: CASTNGISGYTF. The CDR3 DNA reads as TGTGCCAGCACCAACGGGATCTCGGGCTACACCTTC.